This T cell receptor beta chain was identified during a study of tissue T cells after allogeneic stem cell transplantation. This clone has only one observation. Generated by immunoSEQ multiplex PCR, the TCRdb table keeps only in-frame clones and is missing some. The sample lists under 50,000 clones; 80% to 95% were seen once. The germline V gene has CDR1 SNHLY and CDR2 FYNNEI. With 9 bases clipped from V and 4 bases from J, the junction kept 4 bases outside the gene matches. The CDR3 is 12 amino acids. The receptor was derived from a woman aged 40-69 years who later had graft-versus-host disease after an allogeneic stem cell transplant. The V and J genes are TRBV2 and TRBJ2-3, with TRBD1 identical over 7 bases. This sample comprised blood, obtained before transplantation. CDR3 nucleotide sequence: TGTGCCAGTGGGACAGCTCCAGATACGCAGTATTTT. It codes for CASGTAPDTQYF.